One TCR beta chain is described in this entry. No antigen is known for it. These data belong to a study of T-cell memory formation after mild COVID-19. Notes on the study in general: There were some responding clones in pre-infection memory, which suggested that cross-reactive memory had joined. Clones contracting across day 15 to 85 had a balanced CD4/CD8 profile; later expanding clones leaned CD4+.

V was pared by 7 bases and J by 8 bases, with 21 bases between. The CDR3 length is 15 residues. CDR1 is MNHEY and CDR2 is SVGEGT in the germline V gene. Constant-segment primers were used for 5'RACE, and the resulting TCR alpha and TCR beta cDNA libraries carried sample barcodes and UMIs. Using its own MiXCR run on the 5' RACE reads, TCRdb lists one record per CDR3 protein. The table lists approximately 570,000 distinct CDR3 sequences, over 15% of them singletons. This clonotype originated in an adult woman who had mild COVID-19 (a few samples of this study predate the infection). Cell type and time point are not known. This chain links TRBV6-2 or TRBV6-3 with TRBJ1-5, with D perhaps TRBD1 (6 bases). The material sequenced was PBMCs or a T cell subset sorted from them (not recorded which). CDR3 coding DNA: TGTGCCAGCACCAGGACAGCTATGAGGAGGGAGCCCCAGCATTTT. Translation: CASTRTAMRREPQHF.